The 21 T cell receptor beta chains below were found in one sample sequenced in a study of response to subunit inactivated influenza vaccine. TCRdb re-called the RT-PCR reads through MiXCR, storing one row per CDR3 protein. The top ten clones hold roughly a tenth of a sample with hundreds of thousands of distinct CDR3 sequences, around a sixth of them seen once. This specimen consisted of PBMCs from blood, obtained 5 days after vaccination. Receptor source: a man aged 45 to 65 who received an inactivated influenza vaccine.

The CDR3 spells CASSQDRGTGTGRAGANVLTF. In DNA, the CDR3 is TGCGCCAGCAGCCAAGATAGGGGGACCGGGACAGGGAGGGCAGGGGCCAACGTCCTGACTTTC. The rearrangement joins TRBV4-1 to TRBJ2-6, with 9 bases matching TRBD1. J lost 4 bases, V lost 0 bases, and 16 bases had no gene match. The CDR3 spans 21 residues. Germline CDR1 and CDR2: MGHRA and YSYEKL.

The chain is built from TRBV12-3 or TRBV12-4 and TRBJ1-4; TRBD1 aligns across 9 bases. V lost 7 bases, J lost 4 bases, and 4 bases stayed unmatched. The CDR3 runs to 14 residues. The CDR3 nucleotides are TGTGCCAGCACCAGACAGGGGGGTAATGAAAAACTGTTTTTT. Its translation is CASTRQGGNEKLFF.

This clonotype was detected a few times. This chain joins TRBV5-6 and TRBJ2-1, with D unclear. The CDR3 is 15 residues long. The germline V and J ends were trimmed by 4 bases and 0 bases, with 11 bases remaining between them. The V gene's germline CDR1 is SGHDT and CDR2 YYEEEE. The CDR3 DNA is TGTGCCAGCAGCACGGACGGCCGCTCCTACAATGAGCAGTTCTTC. It yields the protein CASSTDGRSYNEQFF.

Notes on this clonotype: Germline is not matched at one junction end, which may reflect a read error. The chain uses TRBV4-3 and TRBJ2-2; 7 nucleotides match TRBD2. The CDR3 runs 18 residues. Germline V CDR1 and CDR2: LGHNA, YSLEER. The CDR3 is CASSQDFGGTLNTRELFF. In DNA, the CDR3 is TGCGCCAGCAGCCAAGATTTCGGGGGGACTTTGAACACCAGGGAGCTGTTTTTT.

This clonotype was counted ten times or more. V and J are TRBV4-3 and TRBJ2-1; TRBD1 is a possible D gene (5 bases). Trimming stripped 0 bases from V and 4 bases from J, with 13 bases between. Looked up from germline, CDR1 is LGHNA and CDR2 is YSLEER. The CDR3 extends over 16 amino acids. This chain's CDR3 is CASSQDLDRPYNEQFF. In nucleotides, the CDR3 is TGCGCCAGCAGCCAAGATCTTGACAGACCATACAATGAGCAGTTCTTC.

This clonotype was picked up many times. V is TRBV6-1 and J is TRBJ2-2; D may be TRBD1 or TRBD2 (5 bases each). Germline V gives CDR1 MNHNS, CDR2 SASEGT. V was shortened by 6 bases and J by 4 bases, with 12 bases between the two germline ends. The CDR3 loop spans 14 amino acids. The CDR3 reads CASRIRDVTGELFF. The CDR3 bases are TGTGCCAGCAGAATCCGGGACGTCACCGGGGAGCTGTTTTTT.

This clonotype has a handful of counts. The chain has TRBV12-3 or TRBV12-4 and TRBJ1-5; the match to TRBD1 covers 8 bases. Trimming removed 7 bases from V and 2 bases from J; junction bases left unmatched: 13. This CDR3 has 17 amino acids. CDR3 coding DNA: TGTGCCAGCACCAAGACAGGGGCCCTAAGGGGCAATCAGCCCCAGCATTTT. Its translation: CASTKTGALRGNQPQHF.

The table lists this clonotype with a few counts. This CDR3 is CASSRGRIETQYF. In nucleotides, the CDR3 is TGTGCCAGCAGTCGAGGGAGGATCGAGACCCAGTACTTC. This chain connects TRBV7-2 to TRBJ2-5, with a tentative D call TRBD2 (6 bases). CDR1 is SGHTA, CDR2 FQGNSA, per germline. The CDR3 covers 13 residues. The germline V and J ends were trimmed by 6 bases and 5 bases, with 13 bases remaining between them.

The rearrangement joins TRBV28 to TRBJ2-2; D uncertain. CDR1 is MDHEN, CDR2 SYDVKM, per germline. Trimming stripped 6 bases from V and 1 base from J, with 12 bases between. The CDR3 spans 15 residues. CDR3 in amino acids: CASRGMERNTGELFF. As DNA, the CDR3 is TGTGCCAGCAGGGGGATGGAACGGAACACCGGGGAGCTGTTTTTT.

At least ten counts were recorded for this clonotype. The chain has TRBV5-1 and TRBJ1-1; D unresolved. With 4 bases removed from V and 0 bases from J, the gap between germline ends came to 19 bases. Germline CDR1 is SGHRS and CDR2 is YFSETQ. The CDR3 has 17 residues. DNA for the CDR3: TGCGCCAGCAGCAGGTCAGCTCAATACATCATGAACACTGAAGCTTTCTTT. It encodes CASSRSAQYIMNTEAFF.

The J gene is TRBJ2-1, the V gene TRBV4-2; 9 bases are a match to TRBD1. Germline V gene lookup returns CDR1 LGHNA and CDR2 YNFKEQ. Germline trimming cut 2 bases from V and 8 bases from J; bases unmatched to any gene: 1. This CDR3 spans 13 amino acids. The CDR3 nucleotides read TGTGCCAGCAGCCAAACAGGGGGCCATGAGCAGTTCTTC. Translated, it gives CASSQTGGHEQFF.

Ten or more counts support this clonotype. The CDR3 reads CAISEVTNYGYTF. In DNA form, the CDR3 reads TGTGCCATCAGTGAGGTGACTAACTATGGCTACACCTTC. This chain uses TRBV10-3 with TRBJ1-2; D is unresolved. This CDR3 is built from 13 residues. Deletions cut 2 bases from V and 0 bases from J, with 4 bases between. Germline CDR1 is ENHRY and CDR2 is SYGVKD.

This clonotype was counted at least ten times. The chain uses TRBV20-1 and TRBJ1-5; TRBD1 is a possible D gene (5 bases). V was pared by 4 bases and J by 4 bases, with 17 bases between. The V gene's germline CDR1 is DFQATT and CDR2 SNEGSKA (reference sequence). CDR3 length equals 15 residues. The CDR3 here is CSAINRDHGNQPQHF. The DNA for the CDR3 is TGCAGTGCTATCAACCGGGACCACGGGAATCAGCCCCAGCATTTT.

This clonotype was counted at least ten times. The rearrangement links TRBV25-1 to TRBJ2-2, with D unresolved. Trimming pared 0 bases from V and 8 bases from J, leaving 13 bases between. CDR3 length: 15 residues. Germline lookup yields CDR1 MGHDK and CDR2 SYGVNS. The CDR3 DNA reads as TGTGCCAGCAGTGAATATCCCTTAGGTCCGGGGGAGCTGTTTTTT. This gives the protein CASSEYPLGPGELFF. Supplemented by reference TRBV25-1 and TRBJ2-2, the full variable domain reads EADIYQTPRYLVIGTGKKITLECSQTMGHDKMYWYQQDPGMELHLIHYSYGVNSTEKGDLSSESTVSRIRTEHFPLTLESARPSHTSQYLCASSEYPLGPGELFFGEGSRLTVL.

The chain has TRBV4-2 and TRBJ2-1; 9 bases line up with TRBD2. Unmatched junction bases numbered 12, after V lost 4 bases and J lost 2 bases. In germline, CDR1 is LGHNA, CDR2 YNFKEQ. This CDR3 region has 18 residues. This CDR3 reads CASSPGPSGILTYNEQFF. The CDR3 coding sequence is TGTGCCAGCAGCCCCGGTCCTAGCGGGATCTTAACCTACAATGAGCAGTTCTTC.

The V and J genes are TRBV7-9 and TRBJ2-7; D is possibly TRBD2 (5 bases). This CDR3 spans 13 amino acids. Trimming shortened V by 4 bases and J by 3 bases, and 10 bases separated the two germline ends. The V gene's germline CDR1 is SEHNR and CDR2 FQNEAQ (reference sequence). CDR3 nucleotide sequence: TGTGCCAGCAGCTCCACACTAGACTACGAGCAGTACTTC. Its protein is CASSSTLDYEQYF. Based on the CDR3 plus reference TRBV7-9 and TRBJ2-7, the full variable domain is DTGVSQNPRHKITKRGQNVTFRCDPISEHNRLYWYRQTLGQGPEFLTYFQNEAQLEKSRLLSDRFSAERPKGSFSTLEIQRTEQGDSAMYLCASSSTLDYEQYFGPGTRLTVT.

This chain uses TRBV2 with TRBJ2-1; D is undetermined. CDR3 length: 11 amino acids. The germline V gene encodes CDR1 SNHLY and CDR2 FYNNEI. Trimming took off 4 bases at V and 11 bases at J, with 9 bases between the two ends. CDR3 coding DNA: TGTGCCAGCAGTGGACCGGGTCAGCAGTTCTTC. Translated: CASSGPGQQFF.

The J gene is TRBJ1-2, the V gene TRBV20-1; no definite D call. This CDR3 contains 12 residues. The germline gives CDR1 DFQATT, CDR2 SNEGSKA (reference sequence). V was pared by 6 bases and J by 2 bases, with 10 bases between. The CDR3 DNA follows: TGCAGTGCAAGACGGTGGAACTATGGCTACACCTTC. Protein product: CSARRWNYGYTF.

This clonotype was detected only a few times. The gene calls are TRBV6-5 and TRBJ1-1, with 10 bases that match TRBD1. The CDR3 covers 15 residues. Germline loops: CDR1 MNHEY, CDR2 SVGAGI. J gave up 6 bases and V 2 bases, and 6 bases lay outside the gene matches. CDR3 loop: CASSYGGQGSSEAFF. CDR3 in DNA: TGTGCCAGCAGTTACGGGGGACAGGGGAGTTCTGAAGCTTTCTTT.

The J gene is TRBJ1-3, the V gene TRBV4-2; no firm D call. The CDR3 covers 16 residues. V dropped 0 bases and J dropped 0 bases, with 9 bases sitting between them. Germline CDR1 reads LGHNA; CDR2 reads YNFKEQ. The CDR3 sequence is CASSQDRQHSGNTIYF. The CDR3, as DNA: TGTGCCAGCAGCCAAGATAGGCAGCACTCTGGAAACACCATATATTTT.

This clonotype was found once. DNA of the CDR3: TGCGCCAGCAGCTTGGGGGGACAGGGGCCTCGGTACTTC. As protein: CASSLGGQGPRYF. The gene calls are TRBV5-1 and TRBJ2-7; 10 nucleotides agree with TRBD1. Germline assignment: CDR1 SGHRS and CDR2 YFSETQ. The CDR3 is 13 amino acids. Trimming cost V 0 bases and J 12 bases; bases outside gene matches: 6.